The sample holds many counts of the clone carrying this T cell receptor beta chain. Time point specified: patch test 2, 6 weeks after DPC sensitization. Documented treatment: therapeutic diphenylcyclopropenone sensitization with weekly scalp DPC. TCRdb redid the calling of the RACE reads with MiXCR, one entry per CDR3 protein. The data contain more than 85,000 distinct CDR3 sequences, roughly 10% of them singletons. This sample is part of a study of human T cells and chemical hapten exposure. The receptor comes from a woman aged 40 to 55 with alopecia areata. Some clones in this sample may be carry-over from other donors' samples. Sequencing was performed on whole blood, taken in connection with sensitization to the hapten diphenylcyclopropenone (DPC).

The CDR3 DNA reads TGTGCCAGCACCCAGGGGCTTCGGAATAATTCACCCCTCCACTTT. Protein: CASTQGLRNNSPLHF. The V call is TRBV7-2, the J call TRBJ1-6, with D tentatively TRBD1 (6 bases). Germline CDR1 reads SGHTA; CDR2 reads FQGNSA. The CDR3 runs 15 residues. The V end lost 7 bases, the J end lost 5 bases, and 15 bases lay between the germline ends. Drawing the rest from reference TRBV7-2 and TRBJ1-6, the complete variable domain is GAGVSQSPSNKVTEKGKDVELRCDPISGHTALYWYRQSLGQGLEFLIYFQGNSAPDKSGLPSDRFSAERTGGSVSTLTIQRTQQEDSAVYLCASTQGLRNNSPLHFGNGTRLTVT.